This T cell receptor beta chain was captured in a study of CD8+ T cells in alopecia areata. Background on the study: It was 6 to 18 months of tofacitinib, and then there were 6 months off drug.

Sequencing used cDNA as its template, made by extracting RNA and reverse transcribing it. The data were produced by immunoSEQ multiplex PCR, yet TCRdb's version contains in-frame clones alone and is incomplete. The table includes approximately 210,000 clones, approximately 57% detected once. Overall study findings and caveats: Under tofacitinib, numerous expanded lesional clonotypes remained detectable in scalp and blood.

The germline gives CDR1 SGHAT, CDR2 FQNNGV. This CDR3 is 14 amino acids long. V gave up 2 bases and J gave up 5 bases, with 12 bases separating them. Comments on this clone: What it recognizes is unknown.

Treatment noted: oral pan-JAK inhibitor, 5-10 mg twice daily. The authors sorted CD4+ and CD8+ T cells from PBMCs. The sequences come from CD4+ T cells sorted from blood, collected at week 24, from a patient treated with tofacitinib. This sequence was found in a human donor with alopecia areata. The chain combines TRBV11-2 with TRBJ1-2; weak D call: TRBD1 (5 bases). Here the CDR3 DNA reads TGTGCCAGCAGCTTAAGCAGGGAGAGGTATGGCTACACCTTC. Translated, it gives CASSLSRERYGYTF.